The rows below give T cell receptor beta chains drawn from one sample of a study of blood T cells in healthy people across ages. MiXCR, run by TCRdb on the 5' RACE reads, gives a single entry per CDR3 protein. The sample has more than 900,000 distinct CDR3 sequences, roughly a quarter seen once. The sample was also linked to a second study, of T cells of mothers and their children.

Sequencing was performed on blood. The receptors originated from a girl aged 2 to 10 in good health. The CDR3 runs from the conserved cysteine through the conserved F or W. A D gene is named only where the DNA matches it firmly. Not all rows give a size; the values are once, few, many and, for expanded clones, a class.

d_gene,v_gene,abundance,j_gene,CDR3nt,CDR3aa
TRBD2,TRBV7-9,few,TRBJ2-7,TGTGCCAGCTCAGGACTAGCGGCCTACGAGCAGTACTTC,CASSGLAAYEQYF
NA,TRBV20-1,few,TRBJ2-7,TGCAGCACTAGGGCACAGGCTAGCAACGAGCAGTACTTC,CSTRAQASNEQYF
TRBD2,TRBV7-2,NA,TRBJ2-4,TGTGCCAGCAGCTCATCGCTAGCGGGAGAAAACATTCAGTACTTC,CASSSSLAGENIQYF
NA,TRBV7-2,NA,TRBJ2-1,TGTGCCAGCAGACCAACGGGGTTCGCGGAGCAGTTCTTC,CASRPTGFAEQFF
NA,TRBV27,few,TRBJ2-7,TGTGCCAGCAGTTTAGGATTTAGTGACGAGCAGTACTTC,CASSLGFSDEQYF
NA,TRBV7-2,NA,TRBJ2-5,TGTGCCAGCAGCTTCAACTCTGTGACCCAGTACTTC,CASSFNSVTQYF
NA,TRBV11-1,few,TRBJ2-5,TGTGCCAGCAGCTTAATTTTTTCGTGGGACGGTGGGACTGAAGGGATCCAAGAGACCCAGTACTTC,CASSLIFSWDGGTEGIQETQYF
TRBD2,TRBV7-8,NA,TRBJ2-2,TGTGCCAGCAGCTTAGTGTTAGCGGGAGGGCACACCACCGGGGAGCTGTTTTTT,CASSLVLAGGHTTGELFF
NA,TRBV4-3,many,TRBJ2-7,TGCGCCAGCAGCCCCGCCGTCCGGGGGTACGAGCAGTACTTC,CASSPAVRGYEQYF
NA,TRBV15,few,TRBJ1-6,TGTGCCACCAGCCGCCGACATTCACCCCTCCACTTT,CATSRRHSPLHF
NA,TRBV5-1,NA,TRBJ2-3,TGCGCCAGCAGCTTGTGGTCAGGACCAGACACAGATACGCAGTATTTT,CASSLWSGPDTDTQYF
NA,TRBV2,NA,TRBJ2-5,TGTGCCAGCAACAGGTTTTTGGGGGAGACCCAGTACTTC,CASNRFLGETQYF
NA,TRBV6-5,NA,TRBJ2-4,TGTGCCAGCAGTCCCCAGGGTTTTGCCAAAAACATTCAGTACTTC,CASSPQGFAKNIQYF
TRBD2,TRBV7-9,few,TRBJ2-5,TGTGCCAGCCTTCCTCGTAGCGGGACAGAGACCCAGTACTTC,CASLPRSGTETQYF
NA,TRBV5-5,NA,TRBJ1-2,TGTGCCAGCAGCTCGGACATGAACTATGGCTACACCTTC,CASSSDMNYGYTF
NA,TRBV7-9,NA,TRBJ1-2,TGTGCCAGCTTGGTCCCCCCAAAAGGTTACACCTTC,CASLVPPKGYTF
NA,TRBV15,few,TRBJ2-7,TGTGCCACCAGCAGAACAATTCAGGGCCAGCTGGCCTACGAGCAGTACTTC,CATSRTIQGQLAYEQYF
NA,TRBV12-3/TRBV12-4,few,TRBJ1-1,TGTGCCACCATAAATCCGGGTGCTTTAGCTGAAGCTTTCTTT,CATINPGALAEAFF
NA,TRBV6-6,few,TRBJ1-1,TGTGCCAGCAGTTACGGCCAATCCGGACCCGGGGCTTTCTTT,CASSYGQSGPGAFF
NA,TRBV5-1,many,TRBJ2-3,TGTGCCAGCAGCTTAGCAGATACGCAGTATTTT,CASSLADTQYF
NA,TRBV7-8,NA,TRBJ2-7,TGTGCCAGCAGCTTCAAGGAATACGAGCAGTACTTC,CASSFKEYEQYF
TRBD2,TRBV4-2,NA,TRBJ2-2,TGTGCCAGCAGCCGGAGGGGAGTCGCGAGCGGGGGGTATACCGGGGAGCTGTTTTTT,CASSRRGVASGGYTGELFF
NA,TRBV10-3,few,TRBJ1-4,TGTGCCATCAGTGAGTCAACGCAGTTGTTTTTT,CAISESTQLFF
NA,TRBV7-9,NA,TRBJ2-5,TGTGCCAGCAGCGCGACGGCGGAGACCCAGTACTTC,CASSATAETQYF
TRBD2,TRBV12-5,few,TRBJ2-5,TGTGCTAGTGGTTTGTATCCTGAGTGGCGGGAGATCACAGAGACCCAGTACTTC,CASGLYPEWREITETQYF
NA,TRBV14,few,TRBJ2-1,TGTGCCAGCAGCCGGATCTGGACAACTGCTCCAGACAATGAGCAGTTCTTC,CASSRIWTTAPDNEQFF
TRBD1,TRBV7-9,few,TRBJ2-7,TGTGCCAGCAGCTATCCACCGGGACAGGGATTTGGGGAGCAGTACTTC,CASSYPPGQGFGEQYF
TRBD1,TRBV27,few,TRBJ1-2,TGTGCCAGCGGTTCCGGACAGGGGCAATATGGCTACACCTTC,CASGSGQGQYGYTF
NA,TRBV6-6,NA,TRBJ2-3,TGTGCCAGCAGTTACTCAAGCTCCCGAGGAGATACGCAGTATTTT,CASSYSSSRGDTQYF
TRBD2,TRBV7-2,NA,TRBJ2-1,TGTGCCAGCAGCTTAGGCGGACTAGTTGCCTACAATGAGCAGTTCTTC,CASSLGGLVAYNEQFF
NA,TRBV7-6,few,TRBJ2-5,TGTGCCAGCAGCTCGGGGTGGAGCAGGACATCCCAAGAGACCCAGTACTTC,CASSSGWSRTSQETQYF
NA,TRBV7-9,NA,TRBJ2-1,TGTGCCAGCAGCTTAGACTTTAGCTCCTACAATGAGCAGTTCTTC,CASSLDFSSYNEQFF
TRBD1,TRBV12-3/TRBV12-4,NA,TRBJ1-6,TGTGCCAGCAGTTCAGACAGGGCAAATTCACCCCTCCACTTT,CASSSDRANSPLHF
NA,TRBV29-1,few,TRBJ2-7,TGCAGCGTGGGACGGTTTAACTACGAGCAGTACTTC,CSVGRFNYEQYF
TRBD2,TRBV19,NA,TRBJ2-1,TGTGCCAGTAATAGCGGGCGGGGGGCTCGGAATAAGCAGTTCTTC,CASNSGRGARNKQFF
NA,TRBV2,NA,TRBJ1-2,TGTGCCAGCAGTGAAGCGCTTTTAGGATCATTAGGCTACACCTTC,CASSEALLGSLGYTF
NA,TRBV25-1,NA,TRBJ1-2,TGTGCCAGCAGTGAATATAGAGACTCACAAGGGGGCTACACCTTC,CASSEYRDSQGGYTF
NA,TRBV29-1,NA,TRBJ2-3,TGCAGCGTCCCTGAAGGGGCAGATACGCAGTATTTT,CSVPEGADTQYF
TRBD2,TRBV7-2,NA,TRBJ2-3,TGTGCCAGCAGCTTAGGCGGGGGGGCCCGAGATACGCAGTATTTT,CASSLGGGARDTQYF
TRBD1,TRBV6-5,NA,TRBJ1-1,TGTGCCAGCAGCAGGACAGGGATGCGGACTGAAGCTTTCTTT,CASSRTGMRTEAFF
NA,TRBV11-2,NA,TRBJ2-7,TGTGCCAGCAGCTTAGAGGGGTTGGGAAACTCCTACGAGCAGTACTTC,CASSLEGLGNSYEQYF
TRBD2,TRBV5-8,once,TRBJ2-5,TGTGCCAGCCTCCCCCTAGCGGTCATGGAGACCCAGTACTTC,CASLPLAVMETQYF
NA,TRBV29-1,few,TRBJ1-1,TGCAGCGCTATGCGATTTGAAGTTACTGAAGCTTTCTTT,CSAMRFEVTEAFF
TRBD1,TRBV7-9,few,TRBJ1-1,TGTGCCAGCAGCGACCAGGGGGCAACTGAAGCTTTCTTT,CASSDQGATEAFF
NA,TRBV28,few,TRBJ1-2,TGTGCCAGCAGTTTAGGCTTTACCAACTATGGCTACACCTTC,CASSLGFTNYGYTF
NA,TRBV7-9,NA,TRBJ2-7,TGTGCCAGCAGCCCAAACAACTGGGAGGCACTCCCGTACTTC,CASSPNNWEALPYF
TRBD1,TRBV20-1,NA,TRBJ2-1,TGCAGTGCCCGTAATCAATTGACAGGGAACAATGAGCAGTTCTTC,CSARNQLTGNNEQFF
TRBD2,TRBV28,NA,TRBJ2-7,TGTGCCAGCAGTTCCTGGACTAGCGAGTTACTTGGGGAGCAGTACTTC,CASSSWTSELLGEQYF